Listed here are 3 T cell receptor beta chains from one sample, sequenced in a study of OX40 agonist ivuxolimab in advanced cancers. Libraries were constructed by the immunoSEQ multiplex PCR assay. TCRdb holds this immuneACCESS table with in-frame rearrangements only. Some clones are missing; in checked studies, unresolved V genes explain under half, and the rest has no known cause. The sample yields tens of thousands of clones; 80% to 85% were counted once. The ten largest make up less than 5% of the sample. Sample: CD4+ or CD8+ T cells sorted from blood, taken in a trial of the OX40 agonist ivuxolimab. Receptors were obtained from an adult with an advanced solid tumor such as melanoma, head and neck, liver or kidney cancer.

Only a few counts were recorded for this clone. The J gene is TRBJ1-1, the V gene TRBV6-6, with a possible D match to TRBD1 (5 bases). Germline CDR1 is MNHNY and CDR2 is SVGAGI (reference sequence). V was pared by 0 bases and J by 7 bases, with 9 bases between. The CDR3 length is 13 residues. Here the CDR3 DNA reads TGTGCCAGCAGTTACTCCCAGGGTAATGAAGCTTTCTTT. Translating it yields CASSYSQGNEAFF.

This chain connects TRBV11-1 to TRBJ2-7, with 7 bases matching TRBD1. The CDR3 has 14 residues. Trimming at V came to 5 bases and at J to 0 bases, leaving 4 bases not matched to a gene. In germline, CDR1 is SGHAT, CDR2 FQDESV (reference sequence). CDR3 DNA: TGTGCCAGCAGCCCCAGGGGGAGCTCCTACGAGCAGTACTTC. It yields the protein CASSPRGSSYEQYF.

This clone was seen a single time. The chain carries TRBV27 and TRBJ1-5, with D unresolved. Looked up from germline, CDR1 is MNHEY and CDR2 is SMNVEV (reference sequence). Trimming stripped 7 bases from V and 10 bases from J, with 14 bases between. This CDR3 region has 12 residues. The CDR3 loop is CASMNIMGPQHF. In DNA, the CDR3 is TGTGCCAGCATGAATATCATGGGACCCCAGCATTTT.